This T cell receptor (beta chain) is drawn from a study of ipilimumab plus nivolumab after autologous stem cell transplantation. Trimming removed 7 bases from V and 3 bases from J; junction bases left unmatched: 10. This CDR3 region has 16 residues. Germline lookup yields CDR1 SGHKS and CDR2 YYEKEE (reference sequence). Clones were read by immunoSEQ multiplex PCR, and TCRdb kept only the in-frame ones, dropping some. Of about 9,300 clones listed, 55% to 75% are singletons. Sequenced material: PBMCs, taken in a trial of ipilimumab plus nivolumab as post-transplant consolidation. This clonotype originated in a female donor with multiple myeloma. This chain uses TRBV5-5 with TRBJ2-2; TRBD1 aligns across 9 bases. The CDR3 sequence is CASGGKRTGDTGELFF. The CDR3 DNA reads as TGTGCCAGCGGCGGGAAGAGGACAGGGGACACCGGGGAGCTGTTTTTT.